Shown below are 16 T cell receptor beta chains from a single sample sequenced in a study of cytomegalovirus exposure and HLA in healthy donors. Primers: 60 Vbeta forward and 13 Jbeta reverse. Data came from immunoSEQ multiplex PCR; TCRdb stores just in-frame clones and leaves some out. This repertoire shows about 86,000 clones, about three quarters found once; its top ten account for approximately 8.9%. What was sequenced was PBMCs. The source of these receptors is a man aged 60-69 years in good health and CMV-seronegative.

V gene TRBV5-1 combines with J gene TRBJ1-1; D gene unclear. Germline CDR1 SGHRS, CDR2 YFSETQ. The germline V and J ends were trimmed by 0 bases and 6 bases, with 9 bases remaining between them. CDR3 length: 13 residues. CDR3 nucleotides: TGCGCCAGCAGCTTGGCGGGATCTTCTGAAGCTTTCTTT. This sequence encodes CASSLAGSSEAFF.

The chain joins TRBV7-6 to TRBJ1-4; perhaps TRBD1 as D (5 bases). Trimming removed 2 bases from V and 8 bases from J, with 12 bases in between. CDR3 length: 14 residues. CDR1 is SGHVS, CDR2 FNYEAQ, per germline. This CDR3 reads CASSLQGAEEKLFF. In nucleotides, the CDR3 is TGTGCCAGCAGCTTACAGGGTGCGGAGGAAAAACTGTTTTTT.

The gene calls are TRBV10-1 and TRBJ2-1; D unclear. Trimming pared 6 bases from V and 5 bases from J, leaving 23 bases between. Germline V gives CDR1 WNHNN, CDR2 SYGVQD (reference sequence). The CDR3 is 17 residues long. The CDR3 protein is CASRSQRSGGWDNEQFF. As DNA, the CDR3 is TGCGCCAGCAGGTCCCAGCGTTCCGGCGGTTGGGACAATGAGCAGTTCTTC.

This clone was seen just once. This sequence joins TRBV10-3 and TRBJ1-1, with D possibly being TRBD1 (5 bases). Trimming cost V 6 bases and J 6 bases, with 11 bases left between them. Germline-derived CDR1 and CDR2 are ENHRY and SYGVKD. The CDR3 is 12 residues long. The DNA of the CDR3 is TGTGCCATCAGCCCCGGGGGTTCTGAAGCTTTCTTT. Protein product: CAISPGGSEAFF.

The chain uses TRBV28 and TRBJ2-4; 9 nucleotides line up with TRBD1. CDR1 is MDHEN and CDR2 is SYDVKM in the germline V gene. The CDR3 extends over 16 amino acids. The V segment lost 6 bases and the J segment 2 bases; nucleotides outside the gene matches: 8. Written as DNA, the CDR3 is TGTGCCAGCAGCCCCGGGACAGGGTTCCCCAAAAACATTCAGTACTTC. It translates to CASSPGTGFPKNIQYF.

The J gene is TRBJ1-6, the V gene TRBV4-3; weak D call: TRBD1 (5 bases). Germline assignment: CDR1 LGHNA and CDR2 YSLEER. The V gene lost 1 base and the J gene lost 14 bases, with 24 bases spanning the gap. This CDR3 comprises 17 residues. The CDR3 loop is CASSQGFGQGNPGALHF. CDR3 bases: TGCGCCAGCAGCCAAGGGTTCGGTCAGGGTAACCCCGGAGCCCTCCACTTT.

The rearrangement links TRBV7-2 to TRBJ2-3; no clear D gene. Between the trimmed V and J ends, which lost 2 bases and 5 bases, there was a span of 8 bases. CDR1 and CDR2 from the germline V gene are SGHTA and FQGNSA. The CDR3 sequence is 13 residues long. CDR3 region: CASSLQSRDTQYF. The CDR3 DNA is TGTGCCAGCAGCTTACAATCGAGAGATACGCAGTATTTT.

V is TRBV20-1 and J is TRBJ2-4; TRBD2 might be the D (6 bases). V was pared by 5 bases and J by 8 bases, with 10 bases between. The CDR3 contains 11 residues. Germline lookup yields CDR1 DFQATT and CDR2 SNEGSKA (reference sequence). The CDR3 DNA follows: TGCAGTGCTGCGGGGCGGGACATTCAGTACTTC. It is translated as CSAAGRDIQYF.

The chain recombines TRBV7-8 with TRBJ2-5; a possible D gene is TRBD1 (5 bases). The length of the CDR3 is 14 residues. CDR1 and CDR2 (germline): SGHVS, FQNEAQ. V gave up 2 bases and J gave up 1 base, with 8 bases separating them. The CDR3 coding sequence is TGTGCCAGCAGCTTACGGACACTCCAAGAGACCCAGTACTTC. It specifies CASSLRTLQETQYF. The full variable domain, completed using reference TRBV7-8 and TRBJ2-5, is GAGVSQSPRYKVAKRGQDVALRCDPISGHVSLFWYQQALGQGPEFLTYFQNEAQLDKSGLPSDRFFAERPEGSVSTLKIQRTQQEDSAVYLCASSLRTLQETQYFGPGTRLLVL.

This chain joins TRBV10-3 and TRBJ2-1, with TRBD2 matching 12 bases. CDR1 ENHRY and CDR2 SYGVKD come from the germline V gene. V lost 4 bases to trimming and J lost 1 base; unmatched junction nucleotides: 14. The CDR3 runs 20 residues. In DNA form, the CDR3 reads TGTGCCATCAGTGCACAAGGACTAGCGGGATCCGCGTGGTCCTACAATGAGCAGTTCTTC. The encoded protein is CAISAQGLAGSAWSYNEQFF.

This clone was seen a single time. This chain links TRBV19 with TRBJ1-5; 10 nucleotides align to TRBD1. Germline CDR1 is LNHDA and CDR2 is SQIVND (reference sequence). CDR3 length: 17 amino acids. The V segment lost 4 bases and the J segment 0 bases; nucleotides outside the gene matches: 6. The CDR3 bases are TGTGCCAGTAGTAGGACAGGGGGAATGGCTAGCAATCAGCCCCAGCATTTT. Translated: CASSRTGGMASNQPQHF. Full variable domain (remainder filled in from reference TRBV19 and TRBJ1-5): DGGITQSPKYLFRKEGQNVTLSCEQNLNHDAMYWYRQDPGQGLRLIYYSQIVNDFQKGDIAEGYSVSREKKESFPLTVTSAQKNPTAFYLCASSRTGGMASNQPQHFGDGTRLSIL.

V gene TRBV5-1 combines with J gene TRBJ1-1, with TRBD1 matching over 10 bases. Germline CDR1 reads SGHRS; CDR2 reads YFSETQ. The CDR3 totals 14 residues. J was trimmed by 10 bases and V by 0 bases; bases with no gene match: 6. CDR3 bases: TGCGCCAGCAGCTTGGGGGACAGGGGTCGTGGAGCTTTCTTT. It is translated as CASSLGDRGRGAFF.

The J gene is TRBJ2-7, the V gene TRBV5-1; 7 bases are a match to TRBD2. CDR1 and CDR2 from the germline V gene are SGHRS and YFSETQ. This CDR3 is built from 15 residues. Trimming removed 4 bases from V and 12 bases from J; junction bases left unmatched: 19. The CDR3 DNA sequence: TGCGCCAGCAGCCCCGGGGACCGGACTAGGGAATATTTGTACTTC. This translates into CASSPGDRTREYLYF. The full variable domain, in which reference TRBV5-1 and TRBJ2-7 provide the parts outside the CDR3, is KAGVTQTPRYLIKTRGQQVTLSCSPISGHRSVSWYQQTPGQGLQFLFEYFSETQRNKGNFPGRFSGRQFSNSRSEMNVSTLELGDSALYLCASSPGDRTREYLYFGPGTRLTVT.

This clone has only one observation. The rearrangement links TRBV14 to TRBJ2-5; TRBD2 aligns across 8 bases. In germline, CDR1 is SGHDN, CDR2 FVKESK. The CDR3 sequence is 15 residues long. Unmatched junction bases numbered 8, after V lost 0 bases and J lost 8 bases. The CDR3 is CASSQETGTSRTQYF. In DNA form, the CDR3 reads TGTGCCAGCAGCCAAGAGACCGGGACTAGTAGAACCCAGTACTTC. Full variable domain (remainder filled in from reference TRBV14 and TRBJ2-5): EAGVTQFPSHSVIEKGQTVTLRCDPISGHDNLYWYRRVMGKEIKFLLHFVKESKQDESGMPNNRFLAERTGGTYSTLKVQPAELEDSGVYFCASSQETGTSRTQYFGPGTRLLVL.

The gene calls are TRBV29-1 and TRBJ1-1, with D maybe TRBD1 (5 bases). The CDR3 spans 13 residues. Germline lookup yields CDR1 SQVTM and CDR2 ANQGSEA. V was trimmed by 2 bases and J by 1 base, leaving 8 bases between them. CDR3 sequence reads: CSVEWQGNTEAFF. In nucleotides, the CDR3 is TGCAGCGTTGAATGGCAGGGGAACACTGAAGCTTTCTTT.

The chain joins TRBV30 to TRBJ2-1; 10 positions agree with TRBD2. The CDR3 covers 13 residues. Germline loops: CDR1 GTSNPN, CDR2 SVGIG (reference sequence). After removal of 3 bases from V and 10 bases from J, the junction contained 6 bases not matched to a gene. The CDR3 DNA reads as TGTGCCTGGAGATTAGCGGGGGGTCGAGAGCAGTTCTTC. It translates to CAWRLAGGREQFF.